The sequence of this T cell receptor (beta chain) was determined in a study of response to subunit inactivated influenza vaccine. The study's findings and limits: Only a handful of new T cells, the authors suggested, are recruited with each seasonal influenza vaccination.

TCRdb fed the RT-PCR reads into MiXCR, producing one record per CDR3 protein. The sample lists hundreds of thousands of distinct CDR3 sequences, around 13% seen once, with less than 9% in the top ten. The germline gives CDR1 MGHDK, CDR2 SYGVNS. The CDR3 has 13 amino acids. Deletions cut 10 bases from V and 0 bases from J, with 13 bases between. This clonotype was seen ten or more times. Its antigen is unidentified. The chain is built from TRBV25-1 and TRBJ2-7; possible D gene TRBD1, 6 bases. Sequences were derived from PBMCs from blood, sampled 14 days before vaccination. This clonotype was sampled from a man aged 50 or older who received an inactivated influenza vaccine. DNA of the CDR3: TGTGCCACCCGTCCAGGGGCCTCCTACGAGCAGTACTTC. Its translation is CATRPGASYEQYF.